Presented here are 23 T cell receptor beta chains from one specimen sequenced in a study of shared clonotypes between healthy human individuals. TCRdb's table, derived via immunoSEQ multiplex PCR, lists solely in-frame clones and lacks some. Of around 1.9 million clones in the sample, approximately 94% are singletons; the top ten hold 1.5% to 2%. Only CD45RO-negative cells positively selected for CCR7 counted as naive CD8 cells, so terminally differentiated effector memory CD45RA+ cells were excluded. Input material: naive CD8+ T cells from PBMCs. The receptors originated from a man younger than 30 in good health. Some clones in this sample may be carry-over from other donors' samples.

The gene calls are TRBV19 and TRBJ2-7; D is undetermined. V was trimmed by 2 bases and J by 4 bases, leaving 9 bases between them. CDR1 and CDR2 (germline): LNHDA, SQIVND (reference sequence). The CDR3 length is 13 residues. CDR3 residues: CASSIHLTYEQYF. Written as DNA, the CDR3 is TGTGCCAGTAGTATACACCTTACTTACGAGCAGTACTTC.

V and J are TRBV5-1 and TRBJ2-3; 8 nucleotides line up with TRBD2. CDR1 and CDR2 from the germline V gene are SGHRS and YFSETQ. The ends lost 5 bases at V and 5 bases at J; junction bases unmatched: 4. The CDR3 sequence is 13 residues long. The CDR3 loop reads CASRLADLDTQYF. The DNA for the CDR3 is TGCGCCAGCAGACTAGCGGACCTAGATACGCAGTATTTT.

This chain links TRBV14 with TRBJ2-1; 8 nucleotides match TRBD2. Germline CDR1 is SGHDN and CDR2 is FVKESK. Trimming cost V 4 bases and J 4 bases; bases outside gene matches: 6. CDR3 size: 15 residues. The CDR3 is CASSPRGAGYNEQFF. DNA for the CDR3: TGTGCCAGCAGCCCGCGGGGGGCGGGTTACAATGAGCAGTTCTTC.

The V gene is TRBV5-4, the J gene TRBJ2-2; 7 nucleotides line up with TRBD2. The germline V gene encodes CDR1 SGHNT and CDR2 YYREEE (reference sequence). The CDR3 has 19 residues. V was pared by 4 bases and J by 0 bases, with 15 bases of the junction left unmatched. The DNA for the CDR3 is TGTGCCAGCAGCCGGGACTACCTCAATTCTGAGACGAACACCGGGGAGCTGTTTTTT. It is translated as CASSRDYLNSETNTGELFF.

This chain connects TRBV19 to TRBJ2-7; 8 nucleotides match TRBD1. The V gene end was trimmed by 5 bases and the J gene end by 3 bases; junction bases not matched to a gene: 9. CDR3 length: 15 amino acids. Germline V CDR1 and CDR2: LNHDA, SQIVND (reference sequence). CDR3 sequence: CASSASTGVGYEQYF. For the CDR3, the DNA is TGTGCCAGTAGTGCCTCGACAGGGGTGGGCTACGAGCAGTACTTC.

The V call is TRBV9, the J call TRBJ1-2; the D gene is possibly TRBD1 (5 bases). The length of the CDR3 is 12 residues. V lost 4 bases and J lost 8, with 12 bases in between. Germline loops: CDR1 SGDLS, CDR2 YYNGEE. The CDR3 spells CASSTRGSGYTF. DNA for the CDR3: TGTGCCAGCAGCACCCGGGGCAGCGGCTACACCTTC.

The chain is built from TRBV28 and TRBJ2-1; D call uncertain. Germline CDR1 and CDR2: MDHEN and SYDVKM. The CDR3 contains 15 residues. Trimming removed 8 bases at V and 2 bases at J, with 16 bases between. The CDR3 DNA reads TGTGCCAGCTCATTAGGCCGGAATCCCTACAATGAGCAGTTCTTC. The encoded protein is CASSLGRNPYNEQFF.

The gene calls are TRBV4-3 and TRBJ1-2; the match to TRBD1 covers 11 bases. V lost 0 bases to trimming and J lost 12 bases; unmatched junction nucleotides: 15. CDR3 length equals 17 residues. Germline V gives CDR1 LGHNA, CDR2 YSLEER. The CDR3: CASSQDWVLGQGEGNTF. The CDR3 coding sequence is TGCGCCAGCAGCCAAGATTGGGTCCTGGGACAGGGGGAGGGTAACACCTTC.

The V call is TRBV6-1, the J call TRBJ2-7; D gene unclear. The V end lost 3 bases, the J end lost 2 bases, and 17 bases lay between the germline ends. Germline V gene sequence: CDR1 MNHNS, CDR2 SASEGT. CDR3 length: 16 residues. CDR3 sequence: CASSDPPGVITYEQYF. For the CDR3, the DNA is TGTGCCAGCAGTGATCCGCCTGGGGTGATTACCTACGAGCAGTACTTC.

This clone appeared a single time. V usage is TRBV27 and J usage is TRBJ2-7; perhaps TRBD1 as D (5 bases). The length of the CDR3 is 15 residues. CDR1 is MNHEY, CDR2 SMNVEV, per germline (reference sequence). V lost 7 bases and J lost 3, with 19 bases in between. The CDR3 spells CASTPWAGPFYEQYF. DNA for the CDR3: TGTGCCAGCACTCCCTGGGCAGGGCCCTTCTACGAGCAGTACTTC.

In its sample, this clone was seen once. The chain recombines TRBV9 with TRBJ1-2; D gene uncertain. CDR1 and CDR2 from the germline V gene are SGDLS and YYNGEE. The length of the CDR3 is 15 residues. V was trimmed by 5 bases and J by 0 bases, leaving 14 bases between them. The DNA for the CDR3 is TGTGCCAGCAGTCCCTCGGGAGGGTCTAACTATGGCTACACCTTC. Translated: CASSPSGGSNYGYTF.

The sample holds a few counts of this clone. This sample also contains other DNA sequences that code for the same CDR3. The V call is TRBV29-1, the J call TRBJ2-2; no clear D gene. The CDR3 totals 13 residues. V was clipped by 4 bases and J by 0 bases, with 6 bases between them. CDR1 and CDR2 from the germline V gene are SQVTM and ANQGSEA. The CDR3 protein is CSVGTANTGELFF. Written as DNA, the CDR3 is TGCAGCGTTGGTACCGCGAACACCGGGGAGCTGTTTTTT.

The V call is TRBV28, the J call TRBJ1-5, with 10 bases matching TRBD1. The CDR3 contains 16 residues. V lost 3 bases and J lost 9; bases outside the gene matches: 11. Germline CDR1 reads MDHEN; CDR2 reads SYDVKM. Written as DNA, the CDR3 is TGTGCCAGCAGTTTGGATTGGGACAGGGGTCAAGGGCCCCAGCATTTT. It codes for CASSLDWDRGQGPQHF.

CDR3 DNA: TGCAGCGTTGAAGGGGGGCGATTCACAGATACGCAGTATTTT. This encodes CSVEGGRFTDTQYF. The V and J genes are TRBV29-1 and TRBJ2-3; D may be TRBD1 (6 bases). Germline V gene lookup returns CDR1 SQVTM and CDR2 ANQGSEA. CDR3 length: 14 amino acids. V lost 1 base to trimming and J lost 2 bases, with 10 bases between them.

The gene calls are TRBV5-4 and TRBJ2-1, with TRBD2 matching over 8 bases. The V gene end was trimmed by 3 bases and the J gene end by 9 bases; junction bases not matched to a gene: 2. Looked up from germline, CDR1 is SGHNT and CDR2 is YYREEE (reference sequence). CDR3 length equals 12 residues. CDR3 sequence (DNA): TGTGCCAGCAGCTCGGGACTAGGTGAGCAGTTCTTC. This codes for CASSSGLGEQFF.

The rearrangement joins TRBV27 to TRBJ2-5, with D maybe TRBD1 (5 bases). V lost 2 bases and J lost 1, with 14 bases in between. Germline values: CDR1 MNHEY, CDR2 SMNVEV (reference sequence). This CDR3 comprises 16 residues. The CDR3 spells CASSLLSRVGQETQYF. The CDR3 bases are TGTGCCAGCAGTTTACTTTCCAGGGTTGGCCAAGAGACCCAGTACTTC.

The CDR3 DNA follows: TGTGCCAGCAGCAGGGTTCGTGGGTGTGGAAGCAATCAGCCCCAGCATTTT. This sequence encodes CASSRVRGCGSNQPQHF. V is TRBV21-1 and J is TRBJ1-5. TRBV21-1 is described as a pseudogene. This CDR3 region has 17 residues.

In regard to this clone: This specimen includes other DNA sequences encoding the same CDR3. CDR3 sequence (DNA): TGTGCCAGCAGTTTCGGTGGTCCCTACGAGCAGTACTTC. Its translation is CASSFGGPYEQYF. The chain uses TRBV28 and TRBJ2-7, with D hard to call. V was pared by 3 bases and J by 2 bases, with 8 bases between. CDR1 is MDHEN and CDR2 is SYDVKM in the germline V gene. CDR3 length equals 13 residues.

V gene TRBV7-3 combines with J gene TRBJ2-2; tentative D call: TRBD1 (6 bases). This CDR3 is built from 20 residues. Germline V CDR1 and CDR2: SGHTA, FQGTGA. Deletions cut 4 bases from V and 2 bases from J, with 26 bases between. CDR3 sequence: CASSYIRQDHFIFNTGELFF. The CDR3 bases are TGTGCCAGCAGCTATATTCGACAGGACCACTTTATCTTCAACACCGGGGAGCTGTTTTTT.

V is TRBV7-3 and J is TRBJ2-1; 7 nucleotides line up with TRBD2. V lost 6 bases, J lost 8 bases, and 16 bases stayed unmatched. This CDR3 is 16 amino acids long. Per germline, CDR1 SGHTA and CDR2 FQGTGA. DNA of the CDR3: TGTGCCAGCAGTCTCGGGGCTAGCGGCCCTTTGGATGAGCAGTTCTTC. This codes for CASSLGASGPLDEQFF.

Note on this clone: This same CDR3 is encoded by further DNA sequences in the sample. V usage is TRBV7-2 and J usage is TRBJ2-1; D gene unclear. With 1 base removed from V and 0 bases from J, the gap between germline ends came to 7 bases. This CDR3 contains 15 residues. The germline CDR1 and CDR2 sequences are SGHTA and FQGNSA. In nucleotides, the CDR3 is TGTGCCAGCAGCTTAGGGGCTAGCTCCTACAATGAGCAGTTCTTC. Amino acid sequence: CASSLGASSYNEQFF. Full variable domain (missing parts from reference TRBV7-2 and TRBJ2-1): GAGVSQSPSNKVTEKGKDVELRCDPISGHTALYWYRQSLGQGLEFLIYFQGNSAPDKSGLPSDRFSAERTGGSVSTLTIQRTQQEDSAVYLCASSLGASSYNEQFFGPGTRLTVL.

The chain carries TRBV2 and TRBJ2-5; D is unresolved. This CDR3 region has 13 residues. Germline-derived CDR1 and CDR2 are SNHLY and FYNNEI. V was pared by 10 bases and J by 5 bases, with 17 bases between. CDR3 sequence (DNA): TGTGCCACCCCCGGCGGCTTTGGGGAGACCCAGTACTTC. Protein product: CATPGGFGETQYF.

V and J are TRBV4-3 and TRBJ2-3; D not resolved. The V and J ends lost 0 bases and 4 bases respectively, with 14 bases between them. Germline V CDR1 and CDR2: LGHNA, YSLEER. This CDR3 spans 16 amino acids. DNA of the CDR3: TGCGCCAGCAGCCAAGAAGGTCATGCGGAGTCAGATACGCAGTATTTT. This translates into CASSQEGHAESDTQYF.